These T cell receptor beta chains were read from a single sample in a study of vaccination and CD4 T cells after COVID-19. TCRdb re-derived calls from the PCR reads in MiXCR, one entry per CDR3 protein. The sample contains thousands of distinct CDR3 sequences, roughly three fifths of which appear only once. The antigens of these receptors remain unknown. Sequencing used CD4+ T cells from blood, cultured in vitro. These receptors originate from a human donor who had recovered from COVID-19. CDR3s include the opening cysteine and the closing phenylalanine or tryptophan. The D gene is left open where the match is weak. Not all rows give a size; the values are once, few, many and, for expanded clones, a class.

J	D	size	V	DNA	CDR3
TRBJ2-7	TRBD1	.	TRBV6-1	TGTGCCAGCAAAGGACAGGGAGTTCAATACGAGCAGTACTTC	CASKGQGVQYEQYF
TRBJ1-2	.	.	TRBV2	TGTGCCATCGGAGAAAGGGGCTATGGCTACACCTTC	CAIGERGYGYTF
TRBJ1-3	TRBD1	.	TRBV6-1	TGTGCCAGCTCGACAGGGACTGGAAACACCATATATTTT	CASSTGTGNTIYF
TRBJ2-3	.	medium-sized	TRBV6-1	TGTGCCAGCAGTCACCTAGCTGGAGATACGCAGTATTTT	CASSHLAGDTQYF
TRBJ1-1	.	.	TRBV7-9	TGTGCCAGCAGCCGATACTCGGACACTGAAGCTTTCTTT	CASSRYSDTEAFF
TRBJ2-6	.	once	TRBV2	TGTGCCAGCAGCGCTACAGGGACTGGGGCCAACGTCCTGACTTTC	CASSATGTGANVLTF
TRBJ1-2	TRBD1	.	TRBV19	TGTGCCAGTGGGCCCGTCGGAGGGGGCAGCGGCTATGGCTACACCTTC	CASGPVGGGSGYGYTF
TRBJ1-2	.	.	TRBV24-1	TGTGCCCCCATCGGGGTGGACTATGGCTACACCTTC	CAPIGVDYGYTF
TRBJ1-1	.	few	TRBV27	TGTGCCAGCTCTGAACGGGACCCGCAGTGGGGGACTTTCTTT	CASSERDPQWGTFF
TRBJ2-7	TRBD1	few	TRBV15	TGTGCCACCAGCAGAGATAATTCGGACAGGGGGCAAGAGCAGTACTTC	CATSRDNSDRGQEQYF
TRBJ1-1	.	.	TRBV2	TGTGCCAGCATTCTAGGGGAGACTGAAGCTTTCTTT	CASILGETEAFF
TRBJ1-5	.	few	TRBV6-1	TGTGCCAGCAGTGGTCCCAGGGGTCAGGGCAATCAGCCCCAGCATTTT	CASSGPRGQGNQPQHF
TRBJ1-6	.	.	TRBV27	TGTGCCAGCAGTTTACAGGTTTATAATTCACCCCTCCACTTT	CASSLQVYNSPLHF
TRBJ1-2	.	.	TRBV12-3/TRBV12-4	TGTGCCAGCTGCAGGGCGTGGGACTATGGCTACACCTTC	CASCRAWDYGYTF
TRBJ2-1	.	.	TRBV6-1	TGTGCCAGCACCCGAGGTTGGGGGGGGCCGAGGAATGAGCAGTTCTTC	CASTRGWGGPRNEQFF
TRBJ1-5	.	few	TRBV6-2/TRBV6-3	TGTGCCAGCAGTTATGGGGGGGGCAATCAGCCCCAGCATTTT	CASSYGGGNQPQHF
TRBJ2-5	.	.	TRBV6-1	TGTGCCAGCAGCTATACAGTCCTGGAGACCCAGTACTTC	CASSYTVLETQYF
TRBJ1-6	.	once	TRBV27	TGTGCCAGCAGTAGGACTGGAGACAATTCACCCCTCCACTTT	CASSRTGDNSPLHF
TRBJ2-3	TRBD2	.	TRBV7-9	TGTGCCAGCAGCCCGAGGCGGGGGGGGCCCACAGATACGCAGTATTTT	CASSPRRGGPTDTQYF
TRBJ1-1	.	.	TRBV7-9	TGTGCCAGCAGCTTATACGAGAACACTGAAGCTTTCTTT	CASSLYENTEAFF
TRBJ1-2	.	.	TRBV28	TGTGCCAGCAGTTCAACCTCAAAGGCTGGCTACACCTTC	CASSSTSKAGYTF
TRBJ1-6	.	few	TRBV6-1	TGTGCCAGCAGTGAAACTGGGGGAGGTTCACCCCTCCACTTT	CASSETGGGSPLHF
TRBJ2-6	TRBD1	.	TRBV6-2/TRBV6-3	TGTGCCAGCAGTTACCGGGGACAGGGCCTAGCCGGCTCTGGGGCCAACGTCCTGACTTTC	CASSYRGQGLAGSGANVLTF
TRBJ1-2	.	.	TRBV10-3	TGTGCCATCAGTGAAGGCAGCTATGGCTACGCCTTC	CAISEGSYGYAF
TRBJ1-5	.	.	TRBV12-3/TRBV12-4	TGTGCCAGCGCAGGGGCAAAACAGCCCCAGCATTTT	CASAGAKQPQHF
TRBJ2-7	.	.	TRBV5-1	TGCGCCAGCAGCTTGGCCTGGGGAACAGGGGTAAGACCGGGGGCCTACGAGCAGTACTTC	CASSLAWGTGVRPGAYEQYF
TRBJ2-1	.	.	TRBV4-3	TGCGCCAGCAGCCAAGGGGTGGGGGGGCGGTTTGGTGGCAATGAGCAGTTCTTC	CASSQGVGGRFGGNEQFF
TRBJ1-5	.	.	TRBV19	TGTGCCAGTAGTTCGCCGCCTGTAAGCAATCAGCCCCAGCATTTT	CASSSPPVSNQPQHF
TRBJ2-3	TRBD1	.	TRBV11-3	TGTGCCAGCAGCCTTACGACAGGGGGTGATACGCAGTATTTT	CASSLTTGGDTQYF
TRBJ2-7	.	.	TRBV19	TGTGCCAGTAGTATACAGGGCTCCTACGAGCAGTACTTC	CASSIQGSYEQYF
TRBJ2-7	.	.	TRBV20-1	TGCAGTGCCAAAAGGGACTTGTCCTACGAGCAGTACTTC	CSAKRDLSYEQYF
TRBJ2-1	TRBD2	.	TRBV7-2	TGTGCCAGCAGCTCCACTAGCGGGGAGGGCGAGCAGTTCTTC	CASSSTSGEGEQFF
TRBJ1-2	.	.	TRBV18	TGTGCCAGCTCACCAATCGGGCGGGCAGAGGGCTACACCTTC	CASSPIGRAEGYTF
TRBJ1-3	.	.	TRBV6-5	TGTGCCAGCAGTTCGAGGCGAGAACAGCGGGGAAACACCATATATTTT	CASSSRREQRGNTIYF
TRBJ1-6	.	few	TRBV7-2	TGTGCCAGCAGCTTAGGACAGACTCTAGAGACTCCACCCCTCCACTTT	CASSLGQTLETPPLHF
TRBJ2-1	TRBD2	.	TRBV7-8	TGTGCCAGCAGCCGAAGCGGGGCTCTGGATGAGCAGTTCTTC	CASSRSGALDEQFF
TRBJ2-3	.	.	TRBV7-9	TGTGCCAGCAGCCGGGACATCACAGATACGCAGTATTTT	CASSRDITDTQYF
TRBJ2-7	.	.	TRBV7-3	TGTGCCAGCAGCTTAAATCCCGGAGAACTCTACGAGCAGTACTTC	CASSLNPGELYEQYF
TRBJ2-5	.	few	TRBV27	TGTGCCAGCAGTGAAACTCGTTGGAGGGCCCAGACCCAGTACTTC	CASSETRWRAQTQYF
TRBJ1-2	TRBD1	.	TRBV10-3	TGTGCCATCAGTGTGGGACAGAGATTACCCTATGGCTACACCTTC	CAISVGQRLPYGYTF
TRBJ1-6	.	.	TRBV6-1	TGTGCCAGCAGGCTTACAGTGTATAATTCACCCCTCCACTTT	CASRLTVYNSPLHF
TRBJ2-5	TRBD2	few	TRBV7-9	TGTGCCAGCAGCTCTATACTAGCGGGAGCCCAAGAGACCCAGTACTTC	CASSSILAGAQETQYF